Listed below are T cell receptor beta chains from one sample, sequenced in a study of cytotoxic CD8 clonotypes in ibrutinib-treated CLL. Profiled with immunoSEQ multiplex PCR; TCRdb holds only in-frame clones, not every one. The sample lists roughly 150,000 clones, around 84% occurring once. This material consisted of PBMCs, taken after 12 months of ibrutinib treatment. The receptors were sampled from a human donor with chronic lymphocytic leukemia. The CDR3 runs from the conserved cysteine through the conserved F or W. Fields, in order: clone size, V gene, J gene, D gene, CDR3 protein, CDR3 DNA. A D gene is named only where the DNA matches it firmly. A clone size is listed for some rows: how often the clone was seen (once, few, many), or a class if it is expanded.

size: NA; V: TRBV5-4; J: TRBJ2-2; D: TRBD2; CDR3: CASSLGTSGDTGELFF; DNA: TGTGCCAGCAGCTTGGGTACTAGCGGTGACACCGGGGAGCTGTTTTTT
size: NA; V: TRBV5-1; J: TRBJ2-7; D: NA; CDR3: CASSLAGISFHEQYF; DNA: TGCGCCAGCAGCTTGGCCGGTATCAGCTTCCACGAGCAGTACTTC
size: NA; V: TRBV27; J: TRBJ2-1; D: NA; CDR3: CASSLEGTPKQFF; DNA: TGTGCCAGCAGTTTAGAAGGGACACCTAAGCAGTTCTTC
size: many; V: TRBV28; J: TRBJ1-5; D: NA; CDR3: CAISGGQGEQPQHF; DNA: TGTGCCATTTCCGGGGGGCAGGGAGAACAGCCCCAGCATTTT
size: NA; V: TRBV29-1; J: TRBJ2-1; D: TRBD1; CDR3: CSVARDRNYNEQFF; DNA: TGCAGCGTTGCCCGGGACAGGAACTACAATGAGCAGTTCTTC
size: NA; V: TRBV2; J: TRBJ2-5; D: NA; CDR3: CASSTEPGQETQYF; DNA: TGTGCCAGCAGTACCGAGCCGGGACAAGAGACCCAGTACTTC
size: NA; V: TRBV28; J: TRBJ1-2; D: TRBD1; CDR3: CASSPGGAGYGYTF; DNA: TGTGCCAGCAGCCCAGGGGGCGCAGGCTATGGCTACACCTTC
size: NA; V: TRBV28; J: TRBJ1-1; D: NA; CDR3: CASSLLGGLNTEAFF; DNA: TGTGCCAGCAGTTTATTGGGGGGCTTGAACACTGAAGCTTTCTTT
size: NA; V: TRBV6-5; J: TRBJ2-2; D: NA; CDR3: CASRMETGELFF; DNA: TGTGCCAGCAGAATGGAAACCGGGGAGCTGTTTTTT
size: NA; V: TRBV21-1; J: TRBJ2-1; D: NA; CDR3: CASSKVPDRGHNEQFF; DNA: TGTGCCAGCAGCAAAGTCCCGGACAGGGGACACAATGAGCAGTTCTTC
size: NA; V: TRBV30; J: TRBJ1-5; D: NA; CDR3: CAWSHKVPNGPQHF; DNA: TGTGCCTGGAGCCACAAGGTCCCTAATGGGCCCCAGCATTTT
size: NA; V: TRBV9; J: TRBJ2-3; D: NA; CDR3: CASSSGGKDTQYF; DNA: TGTGCCAGCAGCTCGGGGGGCAAAGATACGCAGTATTTT
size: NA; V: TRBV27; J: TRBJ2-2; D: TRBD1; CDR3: CASSFHGQGTGELFF; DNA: TGTGCCAGCAGTTTTCACGGACAGGGGACCGGGGAGCTGTTTTTT
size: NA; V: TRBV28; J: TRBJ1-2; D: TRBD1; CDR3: CASSFTLGGQGDYGYTF; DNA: TGTGCCAGCAGCTTCACCTTAGGAGGACAGGGAGACTATGGCTACACCTTC
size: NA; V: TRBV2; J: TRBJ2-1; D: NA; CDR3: CASRDSEDNEQFF; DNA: TGTGCCAGCAGGGACTCCGAAGACAATGAGCAGTTCTTC
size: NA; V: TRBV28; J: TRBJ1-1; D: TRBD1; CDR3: CASSMIQGAEVLAEAFF; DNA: TGTGCCAGCAGTATGATTCAGGGGGCAGAGGTCTTAGCTGAAGCTTTCTTT
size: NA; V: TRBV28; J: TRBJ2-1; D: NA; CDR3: CASSFGGLYADEQFF; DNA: TGTGCCAGCAGTTTTGGGGGGCTTTATGCGGATGAGCAGTTCTTC
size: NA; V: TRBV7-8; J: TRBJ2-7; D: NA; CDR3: CASSKQGAAYEQYF; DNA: TGTGCCAGCAGTAAACAGGGAGCGGCCTACGAGCAGTACTTC
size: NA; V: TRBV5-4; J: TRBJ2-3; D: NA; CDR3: CASSLVGVPDTQYF; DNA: TGTGCCAGCAGCTTGGTCGGGGTCCCAGATACGCAGTATTTT
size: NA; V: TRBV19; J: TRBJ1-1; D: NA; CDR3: CASRDLWGEAFF; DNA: TGTGCCAGCAGGGACCTCTGGGGTGAAGCTTTCTTT
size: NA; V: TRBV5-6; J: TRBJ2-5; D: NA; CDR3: CASSLAEETQYF; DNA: TGTGCCAGCAGCTTGGCGGAAGAGACCCAGTACTTC
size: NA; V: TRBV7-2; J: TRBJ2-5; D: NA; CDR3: CASSSLALGETQYF; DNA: TGTGCCAGCAGCTCCCTTGCACTTGGGGAGACCCAGTACTTC
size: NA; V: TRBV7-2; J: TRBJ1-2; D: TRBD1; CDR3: CASSPAGTGGRYGYTF; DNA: TGTGCCAGCAGCCCAGCCGGGACAGGGGGCCGCTATGGCTACACCTTC
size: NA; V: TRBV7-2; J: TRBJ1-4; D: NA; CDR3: CASSFSGKPNEKLFF; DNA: TGTGCCAGCAGCTTCTCCGGGAAGCCTAATGAAAAACTGTTTTTT
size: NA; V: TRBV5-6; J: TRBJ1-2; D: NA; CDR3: CASSIDRLLNYGYTF; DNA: TGTGCCAGCAGCATAGACAGGCTCCTAAACTATGGCTACACCTTC
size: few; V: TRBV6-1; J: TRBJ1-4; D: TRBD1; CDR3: CASSEYGGGLGEKLFF; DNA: TGTGCCAGCAGTGAATATGGAGGGGGCCTCGGTGAAAAACTGTTTTTT
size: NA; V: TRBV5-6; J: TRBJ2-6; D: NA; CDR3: CASSLVGVAGANVLTF; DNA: TGTGCCAGCAGCTTGGTAGGGGTCGCTGGGGCCAACGTCCTGACTTTC
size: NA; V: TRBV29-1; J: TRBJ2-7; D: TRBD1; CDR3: CSVIQGFEQYF; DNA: TGCAGCGTAATACAGGGGTTCGAGCAGTACTTC
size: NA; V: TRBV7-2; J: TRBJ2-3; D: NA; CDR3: CASSLFAGTDTQYF; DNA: TGTGCCAGCAGCTTGTTTGCTGGCACAGATACGCAGTATTTT
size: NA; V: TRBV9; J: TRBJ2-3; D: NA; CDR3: CASSPPRAGHTDTQYF; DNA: TGTGCCAGCAGCCCCCCCCGGGCGGGACACACAGATACGCAGTATTTT
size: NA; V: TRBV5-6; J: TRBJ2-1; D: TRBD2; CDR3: CASSRFTDSGGRYNEQFF; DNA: TGTGCCAGCAGTCGTTTTACCGATAGCGGGGGGAGATACAATGAGCAGTTCTTC
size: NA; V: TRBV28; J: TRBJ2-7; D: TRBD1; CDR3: CASSSTGALTYEQYF; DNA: TGTGCCAGCAGTTCGACAGGGGCCCTTACCTACGAGCAGTACTTC
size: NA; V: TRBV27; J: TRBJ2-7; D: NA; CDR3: CASSYGGYEQYF; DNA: TGTGCCAGCAGTTACGGTGGGTACGAGCAGTACTTC
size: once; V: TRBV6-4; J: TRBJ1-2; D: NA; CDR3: CASRRDPSTIYGYTF; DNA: TGTGCCAGCAGGAGGGACCCCTCTACCATTTATGGCTACACCTTC
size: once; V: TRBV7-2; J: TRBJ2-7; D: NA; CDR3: CASSLGNEQYF; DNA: TGTGCCAGCAGCTTGGGGAACGAGCAGTACTTC
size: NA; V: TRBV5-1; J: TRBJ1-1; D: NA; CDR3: CASSSRGGDTEAFF; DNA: TGCGCCAGCAGCTCCCGAGGAGGGGACACTGAAGCTTTCTTT
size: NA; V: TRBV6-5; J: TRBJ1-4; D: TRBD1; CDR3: CASSYFSGTVVEKLFF; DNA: TGTGCCAGCAGTTACTTTTCCGGGACAGTGGTTGAAAAACTGTTTTTT